The sequence of this T cell receptor beta chain was determined in a study of T cells in Graves' hyperthyroidism and ophthalmopathy. Across the study: Blood was drawn when the patient was first diagnosed and still untreated.

The study included ophthalmopathy patients with Clinical Activity Score at least 3, NOSPECS grade at least 4 and duration under 3 months. This clonotype came up many times. Its antigen is not identified. TCR beta CDR3 regions were amplified from RNA. When the TCR CDR3 underwent first-round RT-PCR, the HTBI primer set was used. TCRdb ran MiXCR on the multiplex PCR reads and lists one entry per CDR3 protein. The repertoire holds 500,000 or so distinct CDR3 sequences, over 15% seen once, with approximately 16% in the top ten. General study results and limits: Most expanded thyroid clonotypes above 0.001 also appeared in blood. Ophthalmopathy and stable hyperthyroidism were told apart by a 13 V-J model.

Germline CDR1 SGHVS, CDR2 FQNEAQ. The CDR3 runs 13 residues. The V gene end was trimmed by 5 bases and the J gene end by 6 bases; junction bases not matched to a gene: 4. The chain employs TRBV7-8 and TRBJ2-1, with 7 nucleotides matching TRBD1. This TCR was sampled from a woman aged 18 to 35 with Graves' ophthalmopathy. The specimen sequenced was blood. The CDR3 reads CASSIRQGNEQFF. CDR3 DNA sequence: TGTGCCAGCAGCATACGACAGGGCAATGAGCAGTTCTTC.